The sample holds many counts of the clone carrying this T cell receptor (beta chain). These data originate in a study of spatial heterogeneity in lung cancer. TCRdb re-analysed the 5' RACE reads in MiXCR, keeping a single row per CDR3 protein. In the table there are approximately 40,000 distinct CDR3 sequences, around 5.2% of which are singletons. Documented time point: sample taken at primary tumor resection. The study sequenced unsorted whole RNA from tumor, nontumor lung or frozen PBMC. Patients with untreated early-stage non-small cell lung cancer, numbering 72, were the donors. Trimming removed 1 base at V and 3 bases at J, with 10 bases between. The CDR3 spans 15 residues. Germline-derived CDR1 and CDR2 are SGHDN and FVKESK.

The TCR originated in a female donor with early-stage non-small cell lung cancer. The J gene is TRBJ2-1, the V gene TRBV14, with D possibly TRBD1 on 5 matching bases. The sample was PBMCs, taken at surgery. CDR3 sequence (DNA): TGTGCCAGCAGCCAAGCGGCAGGGCTCTACAATGAGCAGTTCTTC. Translating it yields CASSQAAGLYNEQFF.